Shown below are 26 T cell receptor beta chains from a single sample sequenced in a study of T cells in narcolepsy. Repertoires were generated with immunoSEQ multiplex PCR, while TCRdb's copy carries only in-frame clones and drops some. The sample shows 30,000 to 40,000 clones, about nine tenths of them seen only once. Sequencing was carried out using CD45RA- memory CD4+ T cells from PBMCs. The receptors come from a human donor with narcolepsy.

This clone was counted a few times. The chain employs TRBV5-4 and TRBJ2-1; 9 bases map to TRBD2. Germline CDR1 and CDR2: SGHNT and YYREEE (reference sequence). Germline trimming cut 1 base from V and 4 bases from J; bases unmatched to any gene: 9. The CDR3 length is 17 residues. CDR3 DNA: TGTGCCAGCAGCTTGCGGGCTGGCGGGAGGGCATACAATGAGCAGTTCTTC. It encodes CASSLRAGGRAYNEQFF.

The chain has TRBV30 and TRBJ2-7; the D is unclear. Per germline, CDR1 GTSNPN and CDR2 SVGIG (reference sequence). This CDR3 contains 12 residues. V shed 1 base and J shed 6 bases, with 10 bases lying between them. This CDR3 is CAWSERVGEQYF. CDR3 DNA: TGTGCCTGGAGTGAACGGGTCGGCGAGCAGTACTTC. Drawing the rest from reference TRBV30 and TRBJ2-7, the complete variable domain is SQTIHQWPATLVQPVGSPLSLECTVEGTSNPNLYWYRQAAGRGLQLLFYSVGIGQISSEVPQNLSASRPQDRQFILSSKKLLLSDSGFYLCAWSERVGEQYFGPGTRLTVT.

The chain uses TRBV4-2 and TRBJ2-2; D might be TRBD1 or TRBD2, each matching 5 bases. This CDR3 contains 16 residues. Germline V gene sequence: CDR1 LGHNA, CDR2 YNFKEQ. V was pared by 2 bases and J by 2 bases, with 12 bases between. In nucleotides, the CDR3 is TGTGCCAGCAGCCAACCGGGACGGGGTAACACCGGGGAGCTGTTTTTT. Its protein product is CASSQPGRGNTGELFF.

The V and J genes are TRBV4-3 and TRBJ2-7; possible D gene TRBD2, 5 bases. The CDR3 has 14 amino acids. The V and J ends lost 4 bases and 1 base respectively, with 11 bases between them. Germline-derived CDR1 and CDR2 are LGHNA and YSLEER. CDR3 amino acids: CASSRSVSSYEQYF. CDR3 DNA sequence: TGCGCCAGCAGCCGTAGCGTCTCGTCCTACGAGCAGTACTTC.

This clone showed up just once. The DNA for the CDR3 is TGTGCCAGCAGCTTAGGCCTAGCTCCCTACGAGCAGTACTTC. This sequence encodes CASSLGLAPYEQYF. V and J are TRBV7-2 and TRBJ2-7; D is perhaps TRBD2 (5 bases). Germline V gene lookup returns CDR1 SGHTA and CDR2 FQGNSA. The CDR3 runs 14 residues. The V end was cut by 1 base, the J end by 2 bases, with 9 bases between.

This clone was counted once. This rearrangement joins TRBV6-6 to TRBJ1-1; D gene unclear. V dropped 4 bases and J dropped 0 bases, with 9 bases sitting between them. CDR1 is MNHNY and CDR2 is SVGAGI in the germline V gene (reference sequence). This CDR3 contains 14 residues. CDR3 in DNA: TGTGCCAGCAGTTCCTTGGCCATGAACACTGAAGCTTTCTTT. It is translated as CASSSLAMNTEAFF.

A single count supports this clone. This rearrangement joins TRBV29-1 to TRBJ1-2, with D possibly being TRBD1 (5 bases). Trimming took off 0 bases at V and 6 bases at J, with 8 bases between the two ends. The length of the CDR3 is 12 residues. The germline V gene has CDR1 SQVTM and CDR2 ANQGSEA. This CDR3 is CSVEDRGDGYTF. CDR3 nucleotide sequence: TGCAGCGTTGAAGATCGGGGGGATGGCTACACCTTC.

The chain carries TRBV29-1 and TRBJ1-2; 11 nucleotides line up with TRBD1. Losses at the gene ends were 6 bases for V and 2 bases for J; bases not matched to a gene: 8. Germline loops: CDR1 SQVTM, CDR2 ANQGSEA. This CDR3 spans 15 amino acids. Here the CDR3 DNA reads TGCAGCGTCGGACCGGGACAGGGGGGGAACTATGGCTACACCTTC. Its protein is CSVGPGQGGNYGYTF.

The sample holds a few counts of this clone. This chain uses TRBV28 with TRBJ1-3; possibly TRBD1 for D (5 bases). The length of the CDR3 is 13 residues. V shed 5 bases and J shed 7 bases, with 12 bases lying between them. Germline CDR1 MDHEN, CDR2 SYDVKM. CDR3 coding DNA: TGTGCCAGCAGTATCCCGGGGCGGAACACCATATATTTT. As protein: CASSIPGRNTIYF.

The rearrangement uses TRBV5-8 and TRBJ1-3; D not resolved. The CDR3 is 15 residues long. The V end was cut by 0 bases, the J end by 0 bases, with 7 bases between. CDR1 and CDR2 from the germline V gene are SGHTS and YDEGEE. DNA for the CDR3: TGTGCCAGCAGCTTGGAGGTCTTCTCTGGAAACACCATATATTTT. Its protein product is CASSLEVFSGNTIYF.

CDR3 sequence (DNA): TGCGCCAGCACCCTAGCGGGGATGAACGCCGATGAGCAGTTCTTC. Its protein is CASTLAGMNADEQFF. This rearrangement joins TRBV5-1 to TRBJ2-1, with 9 bases matching TRBD2. CDR1 is SGHRS and CDR2 is YFSETQ in the germline V gene. The ends lost 6 bases at V and 8 bases at J; junction bases unmatched: 12. CDR3 size: 15 residues.

The chain carries TRBV28 and TRBJ2-5; D might be TRBD1 (5 bases). This CDR3 region has 15 residues. Germline CDR1 MDHEN, CDR2 SYDVKM. V lost 6 bases, J lost 2 bases, and 16 bases lay in between. In DNA, the CDR3 is TGTGCCAGCAGCCCCCGTGGGGCGGTGCAAGAGACCCAGTACTTC. This sequence encodes CASSPRGAVQETQYF.

V usage is TRBV7-2 and J usage is TRBJ2-3, with 12 nucleotides matching TRBD1. Germline CDR1 is SGHTA and CDR2 is FQGNSA. The J segment lost 4 bases and the V segment lost 5 bases, leaving 10 bases of the junction unmatched. The CDR3 covers 17 residues. For the CDR3, the DNA is TGTGCCAGCAGCCGGGACAGGGGGCGCGGATGGTCAGATACGCAGTATTTT. Translated: CASSRDRGRGWSDTQYF.

The chain recombines TRBV11-2 with TRBJ2-2, with 10 bases that match TRBD2. The trim removed 5 bases at V and 6 bases at J, leaving 3 bases unmatched. CDR1 is SGHAT and CDR2 is FQNNGV in the germline V gene. This CDR3 is 14 amino acids long. Written as DNA, the CDR3 is TGTGCCAGCAGCGAAAGCGGGGGGGCCGGGGAGCTGTTTTTT. Its protein product is CASSESGGAGELFF. Full variable domain (outside the CDR3, taken from reference TRBV11-2 and TRBJ2-2): EAGVAQSPRYKIIEKRQSVAFWCNPISGHATLYWYQQILGQGPKLLIQFQNNGVVDDSQLPKDRFSAERLKGVDSTLKIQPAKLEDSAVYLCASSESGGAGELFFGEGSRLTVL.

V is TRBV7-9 and J is TRBJ2-7; D possibly uses TRBD1 or TRBD2 (6 bases each). Between the trimmed V and J ends, which lost 4 bases and 0 bases, there was a span of 19 bases. Germline V gene data show CDR1 as SEHNR and CDR2 as FQNEAQ (reference sequence). This CDR3 contains 17 residues. DNA of the CDR3: TGTGCCAGCAGCTCCAGAGGGGGACTCTCCGGCTCCTACGAGCAGTACTTC. This sequence encodes CASSSRGGLSGSYEQYF.

The gene calls are TRBV11-2 and TRBJ2-7, with 7 positions matching TRBD1. The CDR3 length is 15 residues. CDR1 and CDR2 from the germline V gene are SGHAT and FQNNGV. V dropped 5 bases and J dropped 4; count of bases not matched to a gene: 11. The CDR3 nucleotides are TGTGCCAGCAGCGGGACAGTCTCTCGGAGATACGAGCAGTACTTC. It translates to CASSGTVSRRYEQYF.

V usage is TRBV2 and J usage is TRBJ2-4; possible D gene TRBD2, 6 bases. Between the trimmed V and J ends, which lost 6 bases and 1 base, there was a span of 16 bases. The CDR3 has 16 residues. Germline V gene sequence: CDR1 SNHLY, CDR2 FYNNEI. The CDR3 loop reads CASRESLASAKNIQYF. CDR3 sequence (DNA): TGTGCCAGCAGGGAAAGTCTAGCGTCGGCCAAAAACATTCAGTACTTC.

The chain uses TRBV18 and TRBJ2-3; weak D call: TRBD2 (6 bases). The CDR3 runs to 16 residues. V lost 3 bases, J lost 0 bases, and 13 bases lay in between. Germline CDR1 KGHSH, CDR2 LQKENI. CDR3 in amino acids: CASSPTRGSSTDTQYF. The CDR3 DNA follows: TGTGCCAGCTCACCCACTCGGGGGAGTAGCACAGATACGCAGTATTTT.

The V call is TRBV19, the J call TRBJ2-1; 10 nucleotides line up with TRBD1. Unmatched junction bases numbered 5, after V lost 9 bases and J lost 3 bases. Germline V CDR1 and CDR2: LNHDA, SQIVND (reference sequence). The CDR3 runs 14 residues. This chain's CDR3 is CASSRTGGYNEQFF. The CDR3 coding sequence is TGTGCCAGCTCCAGGACAGGGGGCTACAATGAGCAGTTCTTC.

This chain joins TRBV5-5 and TRBJ1-1; D is unresolved. The CDR3 extends over 17 amino acids. The germline V gene has CDR1 SGHKS and CDR2 YYEKEE (reference sequence). The germline V and J ends were trimmed by 1 base and 0 bases, with 16 bases remaining between them. The CDR3 sequence is CASSLWHFGRVNTEAFF. The CDR3 DNA reads TGTGCCAGCAGCTTGTGGCATTTCGGGAGGGTGAACACTGAAGCTTTCTTT.

The V call is TRBV5-1, the J call TRBJ2-3; perhaps D is TRBD1 or TRBD2 (6 bases each). The CDR3 covers 15 residues. Germline-derived CDR1 and CDR2 are SGHRS and YFSETQ. V lost 0 bases to trimming and J lost 1 base, with 9 bases between them. CDR3 loop: CASSLAGAGTDTQYF. CDR3 in DNA: TGCGCCAGCAGCTTGGCGGGGGCTGGCACAGATACGCAGTATTTT.

The CDR3 protein is CASSQVAGGTSEQFF. The CDR3, as DNA: TGCGCCAGCAGCCAAGTTGCGGGAGGGACCAGTGAGCAGTTCTTC. This chain uses TRBV4-1 with TRBJ2-1; 9 positions match TRBD2. Trimming took 1 base from V and 9 from J; bases not matched to a gene: 7. CDR1 MGHRA and CDR2 YSYEKL come from the germline V gene. The CDR3 consists of 15 residues.

The J gene is TRBJ1-2, the V gene TRBV15, with D possibly matching TRBD1 (6 bases). Germline assignment: CDR1 LNHNV and CDR2 YYDKDF (reference sequence). The CDR3 loop spans 13 amino acids. V was shortened by 2 bases and J by 8 bases, with 12 bases between the two germline ends. CDR3 amino acids: CATSRNRDQGYTF. For the CDR3, the DNA is TGTGCCACCAGCAGAAACAGGGACCAAGGCTACACCTTC.

V is TRBV2 and J is TRBJ1-2; D remains unclear. Looked up from germline, CDR1 is SNHLY and CDR2 is FYNNEI. Trimming shortened V by 2 bases and J by 3 bases, and 7 bases separated the two germline ends. The CDR3 is 13 amino acids. DNA for the CDR3: TGTGCCAGCAGTGAAATAGGGTACTATGGCTACACCTTC. Its translation is CASSEIGYYGYTF.

This clone was found once. This rearrangement joins TRBV2 to TRBJ2-3, with 12 bases lining up with TRBD1. CDR1 is SNHLY, CDR2 FYNNEI, per germline. CDR3 length equals 15 residues. The V gene end was trimmed by 6 bases and the J gene end by 4 bases; junction bases not matched to a gene: 5. The DNA for the CDR3 is TGTGCCAGCAGACCCGGGACAGGGGGCGCAGATACGCAGTATTTT. Encoded protein: CASRPGTGGADTQYF. Complete variable domain (other parts from reference TRBV2 and TRBJ2-3): EPEVTQTPSHQVTQMGQEVILRCVPISNHLYFYWYRQILGQKVEFLVSFYNNEISEKSEIFDDQFSVERPDGSNFTLKIRSTKLEDSAMYFCASRPGTGGADTQYFGPGTRLTVL.

The chain joins TRBV11-3 to TRBJ2-7; 10 bases fit TRBD1. This CDR3 region has 16 residues. From germline, CDR1 is SGHNT and CDR2 YENEEA. V lost 5 bases and J lost 7; bases outside the gene matches: 14. CDR3 protein: CASSTARRQGAWEQYF. In DNA form, the CDR3 reads TGTGCCAGCAGCACCGCCCGAAGACAGGGGGCGTGGGAGCAGTACTTC.